This T cell receptor beta chain derives from a study of patients and donors after allogeneic stem cell transplantation. MiXCR, run by TCRdb on the RT-PCR reads, gives a single entry per CDR3 protein. Here the sample spans about a million distinct CDR3 sequences, approximately 19% being singletons. The V and J ends lost 3 bases and 4 bases respectively, with 9 bases between them. Germline-derived CDR1 and CDR2 are MNHEY and SMNVEV (reference sequence). The CDR3 extends over 13 amino acids. This clonotype came up a few times. Material for sequencing was blood, either unsorted or a sorted T cell fraction (not recorded which). The V and J genes are TRBV27 and TRBJ1-1; unclear D gene. The sequence was obtained from a human donor who was either an allogeneic HSCT recipient or a stem cell or donor lymphocyte infusion donor (not recorded which). It is not recorded whose cells these are; they may come from a transplant donor. The CDR3 loop reads CASSFLGSTEAFF. The DNA for the CDR3 is TGTGCCAGCAGTTTTTTGGGGAGCACTGAAGCTTTCTTT.